This record covers a single T cell receptor beta chain. Measured with immunoSEQ multiplex PCR; TCRdb has only the in-frame clones, and not every one. The sample contains about 140,000 clones, approximately 79% of which appear only once. This sample stems from a study of blood T cell repertoires in COVID-19. The junction had 11 bases not matched to a gene; V was cut back by 6 bases and J by 7 bases. This CDR3 contains 15 residues. Germline loops: CDR1 KGHSH, CDR2 LQKENI. This chain connects TRBV18 to TRBJ2-1; TRBD2 matches 8 bases. The receptor was derived from a man in his fifties or sixties with acute or convalescent COVID-19. Sequenced input: peripheral blood. The CDR3 reads CASSPQAGAGNEQFF. The CDR3 DNA is TGTGCCAGCTCCCCGCAAGCGGGAGCCGGGAATGAGCAGTTCTTC.